This TCR beta chain was found in a study of shared clonotypes between healthy human individuals. J lost 0 bases, V lost 4 bases, and 11 bases had no gene match. The CDR3 is 17 amino acids. Germline V gene sequence: CDR1 MGHDK, CDR2 SYGVNS. Naivety among CD8 cells was defined by CD45RO negativity and positive CCR7 selection, thereby excluding terminally differentiated effector memory CD45RA+ cells. Some clones are missing from TCRdb's copy, which holds only in-frame ones; the method was immunoSEQ multiplex PCR. Counted here are roughly 2.1 million clones, about 92% occurring once; the ten biggest clones make up under 2%.

The TCR originated in a man younger than 35 in good health. Some clones in this sample may be carry-over from other donors' samples. What was sequenced was naive CD8+ T cells from PBMCs. This chain connects TRBV25-1 to TRBJ1-1; TRBD1 matches at 7 bases. CDR3 residues: CASSAGLTGFMNTEAFF. DNA for the CDR3: TGTGCCAGCAGTGCTGGATTGACAGGGTTCATGAACACTGAAGCTTTCTTT.